This is a list of T cell receptor beta chains from one sample in a study of shared clonotypes between healthy human individuals. Clones were read by immunoSEQ multiplex PCR, and TCRdb kept only the in-frame ones, dropping some. The sample has roughly 520,000 clones; 90% to 96% are singletons. Specimen: naive CD4+ T cells sorted from blood. The receptors come from a woman in her 30s in good health. CDR3s include the opening cysteine and the closing phenylalanine or tryptophan. D genes are given only for firm matches. Expanded clones get a size class; other rows say once, few or many, or leave the size out.

>.|TRBV18|.
CASSPPVAGRNTGELFF
>TRBD1|TRBV28|once
CASSTQGQGTYEQYF
>.|TRBV19|.
CASSILGAGALGYTF
>.|TRBV7-6|.
CASSLEASRAGYGYTF
>.|TRBV5-1|.
CASSLVAKRYGYTF
>TRBD1|TRBV19|.
CASSMWTGDYGYTF
>.|TRBV7-6|.
CASSPRSHGSHYEQYF
>TRBD1|TRBV10-2|.
CASSTQGAVTEAFF
>TRBD1|TRBV30|.
CAWSWTGGTGAASDTQYF
>.|TRBV13|.
CASSLGWTKNTEAFF
>TRBD1|TRBV19|.
CASKGQGRNLGTGELFF
>.|TRBV7-2|.
CASSLSREQGYTF
>.|TRBV29-1|once
CSVCRASNTDTQYF
>.|TRBV5-1|.
CASSLAGDGGYTF
>TRBD1|TRBV27|.
CASSLEPGTGGPNYGYTF
>TRBD2|TRBV7-6|.
CASSLPPVASGSGELFF
>.|TRBV30|.
CAWIGREKNIQYF
>.|TRBV19|.
CASSIIEGYNEQFF
>.|TRBV7-7|.
CASSLRVDGELFF
>.|TRBV18|.
CASSPREGEGETQYF
>.|TRBV7-9|.
CASSRPRANGSYEQYF
>.|TRBV27|.
CASSLNRGASNSPLHF
>TRBD2|TRBV10-2|.
CASRLAGGTYEQYF
>.|TRBV7-6|.
CASSEAAFETGELFF
>TRBD1|TRBV5-1|.
CASSRTGPNPGELFF
>TRBD2|TRBV10-1|.
CASSEQRDYYEQYF
>TRBD2|TRBV2|once
CASSHRLADQETQYF
>.|TRBV15|.
CATSRDTAGNYEQYF
>.|TRBV2|.
CASKLANEQYF
>.|TRBV5-6|.
CASSLYPVEQYF
>TRBD2|TRBV7-2|.
CASSPRAGGEQYF
>.|TRBV5-1|.
CASMTAYSNQPQHF
>.|TRBV5-4|.
CASSGRDDTQYF
>.|TRBV28|.
CASSSSRVGLDGTQYF
>TRBD2|TRBV28|.
CASSPGLAGVQYF